The source of this T cell receptor beta chain is a study of CD8+CD57+ T cells in acquired aplastic anemia. About the research overall: Sorted cells (CD4+ and CD8+) yielded DNA amounts that averaged 3.2 ug.

The CDR3 runs 16 residues. Germline V gives CDR1 MNHEY, CDR2 SVGEGT. Between the trimmed V and J ends, which lost 2 bases and 4 bases, there was a span of 16 bases. Profiling that covered TCR beta VDJ and CDR3 relied on genomic DNA as its template. TCRdb re-analysed the reads in MiXCR, keeping a single row per CDR3 protein. This sample carries over 150,000 distinct CDR3 sequences, around 40% of them seen once, and the ten largest clones take approximately 1%. Study-level points and caveats: Patients and controls shared twenty-nine CD8+ CDR3 sequences, highly expressed in patients. Patients were compared with controls for CD8+ Simpson's diversity, and no significant difference emerged.

This clonotype was counted a few times. Its antigen is currently unknown. The TCR was taken from a human donor in good health. Specimen: sorted CD4+, CD8+, or CD8+CD57+ T cells (not recorded which) from PBMCs. The V and J genes are TRBV6-2 or TRBV6-3 and TRBJ2-3; a possible D gene is TRBD1 (5 bases). In DNA form, the CDR3 reads TGTGCCAGCAGTTACAGTCGTACAGGAAGCCCAGATACGCAGTATTTT. It codes for CASSYSRTGSPDTQYF.